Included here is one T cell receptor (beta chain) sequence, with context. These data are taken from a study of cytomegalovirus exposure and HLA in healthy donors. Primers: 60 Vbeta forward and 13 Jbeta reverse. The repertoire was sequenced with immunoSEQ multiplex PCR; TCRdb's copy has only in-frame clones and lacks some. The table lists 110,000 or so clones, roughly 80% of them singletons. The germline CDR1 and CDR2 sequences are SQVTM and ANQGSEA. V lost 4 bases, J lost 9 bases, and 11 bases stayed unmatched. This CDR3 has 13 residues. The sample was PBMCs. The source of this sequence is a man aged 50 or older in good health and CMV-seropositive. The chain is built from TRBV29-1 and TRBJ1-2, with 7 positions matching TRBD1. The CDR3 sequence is CSVVDRAPPSYTF. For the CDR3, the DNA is TGCAGCGTTGTAGACAGGGCCCCCCCCAGCTACACCTTC. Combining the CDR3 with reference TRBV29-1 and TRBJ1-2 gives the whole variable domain SAVISQKPSRDICQRGTSLTIQCQVDSQVTMMFWYRQQPGQSLTLIATANQGSEATYESGFVIDKFPISRPNLTFSTLTVSNMSPEDSSIYLCSVVDRAPPSYTFGSGTRLTVV.